The next 32 T cell receptor beta chains were all read from a single sample in a study of CD8+CD57+ T cells in acquired aplastic anemia. Profiling that covered TCR beta VDJ and CDR3 relied on genomic DNA as its template. MiXCR was run by TCRdb on the reads, yielding one entry per CDR3 protein. Altogether tens of thousands of distinct CDR3 sequences are present, about half being singletons, with the ten largest covering around 63%. Sequenced input: sorted CD4+, CD8+, or CD8+CD57+ T cells (not recorded which) from PBMCs. These receptors were taken from a human donor in good health, serving as a control.

The V gene is TRBV24-1, the J gene TRBJ2-7; D remains unclear. The germline V and J ends were trimmed by 11 bases and 2 bases, with 18 bases remaining between them. The CDR3 runs 14 residues. In germline, CDR1 is KGHDR, CDR2 SFDVKD. The CDR3 DNA is TGTGCCAGTCAGGTTCGACCTGCCGCCTACGAGCAGTACTTC. Translation gives CASQVRPAAYEQYF.

This clonotype has a count of ten or more. The chain carries TRBV19 and TRBJ2-7; D remains ambiguous. From germline, CDR1 is LNHDA and CDR2 SQIVND (reference sequence). This CDR3 has 12 amino acids. Trimming left V 1 base short and J 6 bases short, with 7 bases between. In nucleotides, the CDR3 is TGTGCCAGTAGTATAGTAGGACGCGAGCAGTACTTC. Translation gives CASSIVGREQYF.

The V and J genes are TRBV24-1 and TRBJ2-5; 8 nucleotides match TRBD1. The CDR3 extends over 15 amino acids. The trim removed 4 bases at V and 4 bases at J, leaving 7 bases unmatched. Looked up from germline, CDR1 is KGHDR and CDR2 is SFDVKD. CDR3 residues: CATSELTGGRETQYF. CDR3 in DNA: TGTGCCACCAGTGAGCTAACAGGGGGACGAGAGACCCAGTACTTC.

This clonotype has just one count. The chain has TRBV11-1 and TRBJ1-1; D call uncertain. Trimming stripped 2 bases from V and 2 bases from J, with 15 bases between. The CDR3 runs 16 residues. Germline V gene sequence: CDR1 SGHAT, CDR2 FQDESV (reference sequence). The CDR3 coding sequence is TGTGCCAGCAGCTTAAAGGGCAACGGTAAAAACACTGAAGCTTTCTTT. Translating it yields CASSLKGNGKNTEAFF.

This chain joins TRBV29-1 and TRBJ2-3; TRBD2 might be the D (6 bases). The CDR3 extends over 12 amino acids. Trimming left V 6 bases short and J 6 bases short, with 13 bases between. CDR1 and CDR2 (germline): SQVTM, ANQGSEA. The CDR3 protein is CSVLGGLDTQYF. DNA for the CDR3: TGCAGCGTACTGGGGGGACTGGATACGCAGTATTTT.

This clonotype was observed a handful of times. CDR3 coding DNA: TGTGCCAGCAGCCCCCGGGGAGGACAGGGAGGTTTACGGGCAGATACGCAGTATTTT. It is translated as CASSPRGGQGGLRADTQYF. The chain recombines TRBV3-1 with TRBJ2-3; 8 nucleotides align to TRBD1. V lost 4 bases to trimming and J lost 4 bases; unmatched junction nucleotides: 19. CDR3 length equals 19 residues. Germline assignment: CDR1 LGHDT and CDR2 YNNKEL (reference sequence).

V usage is TRBV15 and J usage is TRBJ2-5, with 12 bases aligning to TRBD2. The CDR3 length is 15 residues. V trimming: 0 bases; J trimming: 12 bases; junction bases outside the gene matches: 8. Germline values: CDR1 LNHNV, CDR2 YYDKDF (reference sequence). The CDR3 DNA sequence: TGTGCCACCAGCAGAGATCTGACTAGCGGGGGCTACAAGTACTTC. Translating it yields CATSRDLTSGGYKYF.

The chain carries TRBV7-6 and TRBJ2-2; TRBD2 matches at 10 bases. CDR3 length: 15 residues. Germline values: CDR1 SGHVS, CDR2 FNYEAQ. After removal of 9 bases from V and 5 bases from J, the junction contained 9 bases not matched to a gene. CDR3 bases: TGTGCCAGGGCTAGCGGGGGAAATTGGACCGGGGAGCTGTTTTTT. Protein sequence: CARASGGNWTGELFF.

This chain connects TRBV19 to TRBJ2-1; tentative D call: TRBD1 (5 bases). This CDR3 has 15 residues. The germline gives CDR1 LNHDA, CDR2 SQIVND (reference sequence). Trimming removed 3 bases from V and 4 bases from J, with 13 bases in between. As DNA, the CDR3 is TGTGCCAGTAGTATGACAGCCCAGCATTACAATGAGCAGTTCTTC. Its translation is CASSMTAQHYNEQFF.

The rearrangement uses TRBV24-1 and TRBJ1-5; D gene unclear. Germline CDR1 KGHDR, CDR2 SFDVKD. The CDR3 totals 15 residues. The V end was cut by 4 bases, the J end by 0 bases, with 9 bases between. CDR3 coding DNA: TGTGCCACCAGTGAATCCTACGGTAGCAATCAGCCCCAGCATTTT. This codes for CATSESYGSNQPQHF.

This clonotype was seen more than once but under ten times. This sequence joins TRBV7-6 and TRBJ2-2; unclear D gene. V lost 1 base to trimming and J lost 2 bases, with 8 bases between them. Germline V gene lookup returns CDR1 SGHVS and CDR2 FNYEAQ. The CDR3 is made up of 15 amino acids. CDR3 bases: TGTGCCAGCAGCTTAGGGGCCTCTAACACCGGGGAGCTGTTTTTT. Encoded protein: CASSLGASNTGELFF.

The V call is TRBV2, the J call TRBJ1-5; D unresolved. V gave up 6 bases and J gave up 7 bases, with 10 bases separating them. The CDR3 covers 12 residues. CDR1 is SNHLY, CDR2 FYNNEI, per germline. CDR3 loop: CASSLDEQPQHF. CDR3 in DNA: TGTGCCAGCAGCCTGGACGAGCAGCCCCAGCATTTT.

The chain recombines TRBV19 with TRBJ1-3; no reliable D call. V was shortened by 0 bases and J by 0 bases, with 3 bases between the two germline ends. The CDR3 has 14 residues. Germline CDR1 and CDR2: LNHDA and SQIVND (reference sequence). The CDR3 loop is CASSIDNSGNTIYF. For the CDR3, the DNA is TGTGCCAGTAGTATAGACAACTCTGGAAACACCATATATTTT.

This clonotype was seen many times. The rearrangement joins TRBV7-9 to TRBJ1-1; D unclear. Germline CDR1 reads SEHNR; CDR2 reads FQNEAQ (reference sequence). V gave up 5 bases and J gave up 0 bases, with 7 bases separating them. The CDR3 length is 13 residues. CDR3 loop: CASSLTVNTEAFF. CDR3 coding DNA: TGTGCCAGCAGCCTCACTGTGAACACTGAAGCTTTCTTT.

The chain joins TRBV11-1 to TRBJ2-7; D is uncertain. Trimming left V 2 bases short and J 3 bases short, with 8 bases between. The CDR3 consists of 13 residues. Germline CDR1 reads SGHAT; CDR2 reads FQDESV (reference sequence). The CDR3 sequence is CASSLQTLYEQYF. The DNA for the CDR3 is TGTGCCAGCAGCTTACAAACCCTCTACGAGCAGTACTTC.

This clonotype was counted at least ten times. The V and J genes are TRBV29-1 and TRBJ2-7; possibly TRBD1 for D (6 bases). From germline, CDR1 is SQVTM and CDR2 ANQGSEA. The CDR3 consists of 13 residues. V was clipped by 6 bases and J by 2 bases, with 14 bases between them. The CDR3 coding sequence is TGCAGCGTGGCGCCGGGGACACCCTACGAGCAGTACTTC. Encoded protein: CSVAPGTPYEQYF.

This clonotype was seen repeatedly, ten times or more. This sequence joins TRBV6-1 and TRBJ2-3; 8 nucleotides agree with TRBD1. With 9 bases clipped from V and 1 base from J, the junction kept 9 bases outside the gene matches. Germline V gene data show CDR1 as MNHNS and CDR2 as SASEGT. This CDR3 spans 15 amino acids. CDR3 protein: CASWQGALGTDTQYF. CDR3 sequence (DNA): TGTGCCAGTTGGCAGGGGGCGCTTGGCACAGATACGCAGTATTTT.

This clonotype was counted many times. The chain employs TRBV4-1 and TRBJ1-6; a weak D match, TRBD1 (5 bases). Germline V gene sequence: CDR1 MGHRA, CDR2 YSYEKL. This CDR3 has 17 residues. V lost 4 bases and J 6 bases, leaving 19 bases between the germline ends. This CDR3 is CASSRSGGEPGNSPLHF. In DNA, the CDR3 is TGCGCCAGCAGCCGGAGCGGGGGGGAACCGGGTAATTCACCCCTCCACTTT.

V gene TRBV19 combines with J gene TRBJ2-2, with no clear D. Germline CDR1 and CDR2: LNHDA and SQIVND (reference sequence). The ends were cut back, 1 base at V and 6 bases at J, with 9 bases in the middle. The CDR3 has 14 residues. In DNA, the CDR3 is TGTGCCAGTAGTATAGGGGCCCCTCCCGGGGAGCTGTTTTTT. Protein product: CASSIGAPPGELFF.

A word on this clonotype: It may be a read error: a sequence one base away is much more abundant. V usage is TRBV20-1 and J usage is TRBJ2-1, with 8 bases identical to TRBD1. Germline V gene sequence: CDR1 DFQATT, CDR2 SNEGSKA (reference sequence). The CDR3 runs to 14 residues. The CDR3 bases are TGCAGTGCCCGGGACAGGCTGGCGACAAATGAGCGGTTCTTC. It codes for CSARDRLATNERFF.

The chain has TRBV19 and TRBJ1-2, with a tentative D call TRBD1 (5 bases). This CDR3 region has 14 residues. V was clipped by 5 bases and J by 0 bases, with 10 bases between them. Germline lookup yields CDR1 LNHDA and CDR2 SQIVND (reference sequence). Here the CDR3 reads CASSGWDANYGYTF. CDR3 bases: TGTGCCAGTAGTGGATGGGACGCTAACTATGGCTACACCTTC.

The rearrangement links TRBV24-1 to TRBJ2-7; no definite D call. In germline, CDR1 is KGHDR, CDR2 SFDVKD. This CDR3 has 12 amino acids. V lost 3 bases and J 3 bases, leaving 5 bases between the germline ends. CDR3 sequence (DNA): TGTGCCACCAGTGATACCAACTACGAGCAGTACTTC. It yields the protein CATSDTNYEQYF.

This chain connects TRBV2 to TRBJ2-1, with TRBD1 matching 7 bases. The CDR3 has 15 residues. Germline V lookup: CDR1 SNHLY, CDR2 FYNNEI. With V trimmed by 6 bases and J by 7 bases, 12 bases remained unmatched. Written as DNA, the CDR3 is TGTGCCAGCAGGACAGACAGGGCAAGAGGGAATGAGCAGTTCTTC. It is translated as CASRTDRARGNEQFF. Based on the CDR3 plus reference TRBV2 and TRBJ2-1, the full variable domain is EPEVTQTPSHQVTQMGQEVILRCVPISNHLYFYWYRQILGQKVEFLVSFYNNEISEKSEIFDDQFSVERPDGSNFTLKIRSTKLEDSAMYFCASRTDRARGNEQFFGPGTRLTVL.

This clonotype came up many times. V usage is TRBV20-1 and J usage is TRBJ2-5; 7 nucleotides line up with TRBD2. Germline lookup yields CDR1 DFQATT and CDR2 SNEGSKA (reference sequence). The CDR3 sequence is 15 residues long. Germline trimming cut 0 bases from V and 4 bases from J; bases unmatched to any gene: 8. The CDR3 sequence: CSAREASGDLETQYF. In DNA form, the CDR3 reads TGCAGTGCTAGAGAGGCTAGCGGAGACCTAGAGACCCAGTACTTC.

The chain couples TRBV10-1 to TRBJ1-1; no clear D gene. CDR1 is WNHNN, CDR2 SYGVQD, per germline (reference sequence). The V end lost 4 bases, the J end lost 10 bases, and 13 bases lay between the germline ends. The CDR3 is made up of 12 amino acids. CDR3 sequence: CASSGPVEGAFF. The CDR3 DNA sequence: TGCGCCAGCAGTGGACCCGTTGAGGGAGCTTTCTTT.

The chain uses TRBV10-1 and TRBJ2-3; 11 positions match TRBD2. The CDR3 has 14 amino acids. V lost 6 bases, J lost 8 bases, and 7 bases stayed unmatched. Germline CDR1 WNHNN, CDR2 SYGVQD (reference sequence). CDR3 DNA sequence: TGCGCCAGCAGCCAACTAGCGGGGGAAGGTACGCAGTATTTT. It yields the protein CASSQLAGEGTQYF.

Many counts were recorded for this clonotype. The rearrangement links TRBV19 to TRBJ2-1, with a possible D match to TRBD1 (5 bases). V lost 4 bases and J lost 8, with 24 bases in between. The CDR3 contains 17 residues. The germline CDR1 and CDR2 sequences are LNHDA and SQIVND (reference sequence). Here the CDR3 reads CASSTLQAGEDIDEQFF. CDR3 in DNA: TGTGCCAGTAGTACCTTACAGGCCGGCGAGGACATCGATGAGCAGTTCTTC.

This clonotype was seen ten or more times. The chain joins TRBV7-9 to TRBJ2-7; 8 bases line up with TRBD1. The CDR3 length is 14 residues. The germline gives CDR1 SEHNR, CDR2 FQNEAQ (reference sequence). After removal of 7 bases from V and 0 bases from J, the junction contained 5 bases not matched to a gene. This chain's CDR3 is CASTGQESSYEQYF. In DNA form, the CDR3 reads TGTGCCAGCACGGGACAGGAGAGCTCCTACGAGCAGTACTTC.

This clonotype has a count of ten or more. The rearrangement links TRBV25-1 to TRBJ2-4, with D maybe TRBD2 (6 bases). Trimming removed 3 bases at V and 0 bases at J, with 9 bases between. Germline V gene lookup returns CDR1 MGHDK and CDR2 SYGVNS. The CDR3 is 15 amino acids. Written as DNA, the CDR3 is TGTGCCAGCAGTGATGAGGGACTAGCCAAAAACATTCAGTACTTC. This encodes CASSDEGLAKNIQYF. Full variable domain (outside the CDR3, taken from reference TRBV25-1 and TRBJ2-4): EADIYQTPRYLVIGTGKKITLECSQTMGHDKMYWYQQDPGMELHLIHYSYGVNSTEKGDLSSESTVSRIRTEHFPLTLESARPSHTSQYLCASSDEGLAKNIQYFGAGTRLSVL.

The genes are TRBV19 and TRBJ2-7; 9 bases are a match to TRBD1. This CDR3 has 17 residues. Trimming at V came to 5 bases and at J to 0 bases, leaving 11 bases not matched to a gene. CDR1 is LNHDA and CDR2 is SQIVND in the germline V gene (reference sequence). Here the CDR3 reads CASSATPHRGPSYEQYF. The DNA of the CDR3 is TGTGCCAGTAGTGCCACCCCCCACAGGGGGCCCTCCTACGAGCAGTACTTC.

The chain couples TRBV7-3 to TRBJ2-1; D is possibly TRBD2 (6 bases). V was trimmed by 1 base and J by 9 bases, leaving 25 bases between them. CDR3 length equals 18 residues. CDR1 SGHTA and CDR2 FQGTGA come from the germline V gene. CDR3 DNA: TGTGCCAGCAGCTTAAAGGGAGTGGGGGGACGAGGGTTCAGTGAGCAGTTCTTC. As protein: CASSLKGVGGRGFSEQFF.

V and J are TRBV6-4 and TRBJ1-6, with no clear D. Germline V CDR1 and CDR2: MRHNA, SNTAGT. V was cut by 2 bases and J by 6 bases, with 5 bases left in between. The CDR3 covers 13 residues. The CDR3 DNA reads TGTGCCAGCAGTGACAGTAGTAATTCACCCCTCCACTTT. It encodes CASSDSSNSPLHF.